The following is a TCR beta chain sequence with its context. What it recognizes is unknown. This entry comes from a study of cytomegalovirus exposure and HLA in healthy donors. About the research overall: The study placed approximately 80% of its 398 genotyped donors in the Caucasian-associated ancestry cluster.

The PCR had 60 Vbeta and 13 Jbeta primers. The method was immunoSEQ multiplex PCR; TCRdb's version includes in-frame clones alone and lacks a portion of them. Of some 180,000 clones in the sample, over 65% are singletons; the top ten hold 2.9%. Study results and caveats: Later analysis identified several of the most significant clusters that appeared linked to common viral pathogens. Evidence from a later analysis indicated that most CMV-associated TCR beta chains looked HLA-restricted.

Germline V gene lookup returns CDR1 GTSNPN and CDR2 SVGIG (reference sequence). The CDR3 is made up of 13 amino acids. V gave up 5 bases and J gave up 1 base; unmatched junction bases: 5. The sequenced sample was PBMCs. This chain joins TRBV30 and TRBJ2-7; 7 bases map to TRBD2. This sequence originates from a woman younger than 45 in good health and CMV-seronegative. CDR3 sequence: CAWGWRESYEQYF. The CDR3 bases are TGTGCCTGGGGGTGGCGGGAGTCCTACGAGCAGTACTTC.